This T cell receptor (beta chain) emerged from a study of shared T cell receptors in the human thymus (dated by TCRdb to the early 2020s). Regarding the complete study: The study examined how self-reactive, shared T-cell receptor alpha chains are generated in the human thymus.

The library was produced with the immunoSEQ multiplex PCR assay. Not all clones reach the TCRdb copy of this immuneACCESS table, which keeps in-frame sequences only. Checked studies attribute under half of the gap to unresolved V genes and leave the rest unexplained. Counted in this sample were hundreds of thousands of clones; 70% to 90% of them appeared once. The ten largest make up approximately 0.0097% of the sample. On this clone: It lacks a known antigen. The input lacks base qualities; no much larger clone sits a single base away.

V and J lose 1 base and 4 bases, and a span of 11 bases separates them. The CDR3 covers 15 residues, taking in both the cysteine and the phenylalanine. Here the CDR3 DNA is all that survives: 45 bases in frame from base 1. Taken from the germline V gene, the CDR1 and CDR2 loops are MGHRA and YSYEKL. In addition, the sample was reused for a study of human thymus T cells. The other study reports the following: Donors were immunologically healthy infants undergoing open corrective cardiac surgery for congenital heart defects in Finland. Thymus tissue was obtained as surgical resects removed during corrective cardiac surgery. Both the thymic and the peripheral blood repertoires appeared to show biased V and J gene segment usage. The related research reported highly overlapping thymic TCR repertoires among unrelated individuals. TCR alpha and beta repertoires from fewer than ten infant thymus samples and a few related peripheral blood samples were characterized in the study. The cohort included a handful of male and a couple of female infants, with donor ages spanning 7 to 244 days. Thymocytes were freed from the tissue by mechanical means and kept at -70 degrees C as pellets of roughly 9-34 million cells. A QIAsymphony instrument was used to extract genomic DNA from the frozen cell pellets. The immunoSEQ multiplex PCR assay was used to amplify the TCRB and TCRAD loci from a standardized quantity of quality-controlled genomic DNA. Amplicons spanned the V(D)J region at a length sufficient to cover the CDR3 and identify V and J genes. The commercial immunoSEQ service was used to sequence amplicons on an Illumina platform. Primer bias and sequencing errors were corrected as previously described, and TCRAD and TCRB were defined on the basis of the IMGT database. Analysis of the repertoires was done with immunoSEQ Analyzer 3.0 and VDJTools and included basic statistics, V/J segment usage, diversity estimates, rarefaction and pairwise overlap. To estimate diversity, the Chao1, ChaoE, Efron-Thisted, Shannon and inverse Simpson indices were applied, and diversity was also estimated on datasets down-sampled to the smallest sample. For repertoire overlap, CDR3 nucleotide sequence, V gene and J gene had to match strictly, and clustering was done by Jaccard-based multidimensional scaling. On average, roughly 800,000 unique TCRB clonotypes were obtained from thymus samples, compared with about 84,000 from blood samples.

The source is a boy younger than two with a congenital heart defect. Donor details come from another sample of the same person, matched by shared clones. The chain was built from TRBV4-1 and TRBJ2-1; possibly the D gene is TRBD2, per 5 matching bases. Source material: thymocytes. The DNA sequence is TGCGCCAGCAGCCAAGCGGGATTAACGTACAATGAGCAGTTCTTC. Its protein reads: CASSQAGLTYNEQFF.